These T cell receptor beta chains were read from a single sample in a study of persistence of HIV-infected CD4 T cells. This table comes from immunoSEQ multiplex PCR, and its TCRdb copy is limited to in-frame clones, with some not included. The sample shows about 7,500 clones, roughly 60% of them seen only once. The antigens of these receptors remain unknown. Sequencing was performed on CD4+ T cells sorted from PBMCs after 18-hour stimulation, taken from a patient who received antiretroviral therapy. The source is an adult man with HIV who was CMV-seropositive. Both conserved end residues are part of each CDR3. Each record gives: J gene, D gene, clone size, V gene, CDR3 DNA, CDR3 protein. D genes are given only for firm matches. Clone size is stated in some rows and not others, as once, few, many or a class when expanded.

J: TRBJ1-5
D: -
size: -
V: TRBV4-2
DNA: TGTGCCAGCAGCCCCACCCCCGGGGCCCGAAGGGAGCCCCAGCATTTT
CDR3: CASSPTPGARREPQHF

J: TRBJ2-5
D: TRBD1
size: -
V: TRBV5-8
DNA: TGTGCCAGCAGCCAGGGGACAGGGACCGAAGAGACCCAGTACTTC
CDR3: CASSQGTGTEETQYF

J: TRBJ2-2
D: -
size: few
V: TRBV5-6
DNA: TGTGCCAGCAGCTTCAGTTCCGGACGGGACCTAATTGGGGAGCTGTTTTTT
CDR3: CASSFSSGRDLIGELFF

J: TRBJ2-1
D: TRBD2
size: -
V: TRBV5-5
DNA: TGTGCCAGCAGCACTACCGGGACTAGCGTAGTCGATGAGCAGTTCTTC
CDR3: CASSTTGTSVVDEQFF

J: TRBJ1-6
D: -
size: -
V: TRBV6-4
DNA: TGTGCCAGCAGTGACAGCTATAATTCACCCCTCCACTTT
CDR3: CASSDSYNSPLHF

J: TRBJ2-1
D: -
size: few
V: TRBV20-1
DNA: TGCAGTGCTAACGTATATGAGCAGTTCTTC
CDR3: CSANVYEQFF

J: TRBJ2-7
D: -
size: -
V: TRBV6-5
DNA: TGTGCCAGCACGAGACACCAAGACAGCTCCTACGAGCAGTACTTC
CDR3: CASTRHQDSSYEQYF

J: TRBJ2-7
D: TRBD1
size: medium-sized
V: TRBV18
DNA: TGTGCCAGCTCACCACCGGCGGACAGGGGTATCTACGAGCAGTACTTC
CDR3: CASSPPADRGIYEQYF

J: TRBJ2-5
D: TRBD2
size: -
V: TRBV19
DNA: TGTGCCAGTAGTATCGGGGAGGGGGAGACCCAGTACTTC
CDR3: CASSIGEGETQYF

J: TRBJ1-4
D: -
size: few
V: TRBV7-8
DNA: TGTGCCAGCAACTCGGGCCAGGAAAATGAAAAACTGTTTTTT
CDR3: CASNSGQENEKLFF

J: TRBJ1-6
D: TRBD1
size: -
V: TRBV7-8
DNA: TGTGCCAGCAGCTCCCTTATCCAGACACAGGGGAGGAATAATTCACCCCTCCACTTT
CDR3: CASSSLIQTQGRNNSPLHF

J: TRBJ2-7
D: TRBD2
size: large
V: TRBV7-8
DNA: TGTGCCAGCAGCTCACCGGGACTAGCAAACCGGCAGTACTTC
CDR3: CASSSPGLANRQYF

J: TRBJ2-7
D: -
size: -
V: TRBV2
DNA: TGTGCCAGCAGTCGGGACCAGAGCTCCTACGAGCAGTACTTC
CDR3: CASSRDQSSYEQYF

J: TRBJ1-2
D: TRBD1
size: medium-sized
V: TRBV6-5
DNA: TGTGCCAGCAATCCGACAGGGGGGAGCTATGGCTACACCTTC
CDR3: CASNPTGGSYGYTF

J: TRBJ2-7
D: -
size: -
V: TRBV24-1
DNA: TGTGCCACCAGTGATTCCAATACTAGAATGGGGGAGCAGTACTTC
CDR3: CATSDSNTRMGEQYF

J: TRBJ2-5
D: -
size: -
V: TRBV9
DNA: TGTGCCAGCAGCGTAGGGTACGGCACAGAGACCCAGTACTTC
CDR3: CASSVGYGTETQYF

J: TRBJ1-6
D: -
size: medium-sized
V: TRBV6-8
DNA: TGTGCCAGCAGTTACTCTGATTTGACGGTATATAATTCACCCCTCCACTTT
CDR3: CASSYSDLTVYNSPLHF

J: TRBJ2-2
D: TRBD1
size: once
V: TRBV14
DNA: TGTGCCAGCAGCCAAGACAGGGGGCGCGATTGGGCCGGGGAGCTGTTTTTT
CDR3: CASSQDRGRDWAGELFF

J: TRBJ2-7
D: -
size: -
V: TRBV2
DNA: TGTGCCAGCAGTGATCTTTCGACAGGCTCCTACGAGCAGTACTTC
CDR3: CASSDLSTGSYEQYF

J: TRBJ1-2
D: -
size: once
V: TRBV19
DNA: TGTGCCAGTAGTATAGATAGAACCACCTTCCACACCTTC
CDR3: CASSIDRTTFHTF

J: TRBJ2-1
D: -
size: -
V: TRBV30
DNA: TGTGCCTCCCGACAGGACGGGAGAACGGATGAGCAGTTCTTC
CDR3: CASRQDGRTDEQFF

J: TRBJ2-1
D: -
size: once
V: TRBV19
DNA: TGTGCCAGTAGTATAGAGCGGGGGCCCTACAATGAGCAGTTCTTC
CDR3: CASSIERGPYNEQFF

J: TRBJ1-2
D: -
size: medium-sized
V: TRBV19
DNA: TGTGCCAGTAGTAGATACAGGGAGCAAAGTAACTATGGCTACACCTTC
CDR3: CASSRYREQSNYGYTF

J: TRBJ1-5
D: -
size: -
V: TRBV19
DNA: TGTGCCAGTAGTCTAGACGGGTCCAATCAGCCCCAGCATTTT
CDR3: CASSLDGSNQPQHF

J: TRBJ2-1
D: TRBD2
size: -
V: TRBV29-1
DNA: TGCAGCGTCGGGACTAGCGGGAGCTCCCTACACAATGAGCAGTTCTTC
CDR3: CSVGTSGSSLHNEQFF

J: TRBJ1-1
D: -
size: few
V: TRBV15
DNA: TGTGCCACCAGCAGTCCTGGGGAGGGAATAGTGAACACTGAAGCTTTCTTT
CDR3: CATSSPGEGIVNTEAFF

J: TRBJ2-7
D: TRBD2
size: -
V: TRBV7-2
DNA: TGTGCCAGCAGCTTAAGTCCAGCGGGAGGACTAGGGGAGCAGTACTTC
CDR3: CASSLSPAGGLGEQYF

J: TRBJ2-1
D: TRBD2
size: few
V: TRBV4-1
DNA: TGCGCCAGCAGCCCAAGGGCGGGAGATTACAATGAGCAGTTCTTC
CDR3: CASSPRAGDYNEQFF

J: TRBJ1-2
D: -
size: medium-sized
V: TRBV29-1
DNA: TGCAGCGTTGAAAGGATAAATGGCTACACCTTC
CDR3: CSVERINGYTF

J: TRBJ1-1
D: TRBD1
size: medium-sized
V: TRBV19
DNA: TGTGCCAGTAGTAAACCACAGGGGGCGCAAAGAACTGAAGCTTTCTTT
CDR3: CASSKPQGAQRTEAFF

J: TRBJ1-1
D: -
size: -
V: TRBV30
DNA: TGTGCCTGGAGTGACCCCCCCCGTGCCACTGAAGCTTTCTTT
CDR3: CAWSDPPRATEAFF

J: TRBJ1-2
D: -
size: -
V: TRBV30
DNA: TGTGCCTGGAGCCCCGGAGGGGCCTATGGCTACACCTTC
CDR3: CAWSPGGAYGYTF

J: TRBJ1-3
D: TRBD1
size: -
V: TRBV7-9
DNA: TGTGCCAGCAGCTTAGCGGCAGGGGGCTTTAGTGGAAACACCATATATTTT
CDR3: CASSLAAGGFSGNTIYF

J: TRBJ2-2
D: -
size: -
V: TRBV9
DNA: TGTGCCAGCAGCGTACACACCGGGGAGCTGTTTTTT
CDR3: CASSVHTGELFF

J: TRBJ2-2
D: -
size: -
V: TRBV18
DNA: TGTGCCAGCTCACCGTTAACTAGTTTCGCCGGGGAGCTGTTTTTT
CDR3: CASSPLTSFAGELFF

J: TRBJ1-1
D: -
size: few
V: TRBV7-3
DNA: TGTGCCAGCAGCTTCGCAGGGAGGAACACTGAAGCTTTCTTT
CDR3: CASSFAGRNTEAFF

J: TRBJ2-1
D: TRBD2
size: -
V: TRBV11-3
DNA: TGTGCCAGCAGCATGACTAGCGGGGGGAGTGAGCAGTTCTTC
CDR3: CASSMTSGGSEQFF

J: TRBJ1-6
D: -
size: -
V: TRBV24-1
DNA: TGTGCCACCAGTGATTCTCAATTGACAGGTGACTTCTCCTATAATTCACCCCTCCACTTT
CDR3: CATSDSQLTGDFSYNSPLHF

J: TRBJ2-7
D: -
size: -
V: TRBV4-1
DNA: TGCGCCAGCAGCTCCCCGACTGAAAAAACCTACGAGCAGTACTTC
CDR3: CASSSPTEKTYEQYF

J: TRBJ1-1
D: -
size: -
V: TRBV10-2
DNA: TGCGCCAGCTCCCGATATCAGGGGAACACTGAAGCTTTCTTT
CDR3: CASSRYQGNTEAFF

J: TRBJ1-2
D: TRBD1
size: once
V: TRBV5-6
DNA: TGTGCCAGCAGCTTGCTCCAGACAGGGGTTGACTATGGCTACACCTTC
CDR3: CASSLLQTGVDYGYTF

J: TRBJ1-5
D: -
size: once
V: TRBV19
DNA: TGTGCCAGTAGTATGGGGGATCGGGGGGGTCAGCCCCAGCATTTT
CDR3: CASSMGDRGGQPQHF